This TCR beta chain was profiled in a study of blood T cells in healthy people across ages. The second PCR ran about 6 to 11 cycles with a sample-barcoded 5' primer and J-beta primers. Carrying 12 random nucleotides, a template-switch adaptor labeled each individual cDNA molecule. CDR3-containing paired-end reads numbered at least 2.5 million in each sample. In TCRdb, the 5' RACE reads were re-called with MiXCR into one record per CDR3 protein. The sample consists of 890,000 or so distinct CDR3 sequences, 62% of them appearing once. Total RNA amounts of at least 6 micrograms were extracted per sample. Notes on the study in general: Older age went with lower TCR beta diversity per million T cells, in a roughly linear way.

On this clonotype itself: Its antigen remains unknown.

The V end lost 1 base, the J end lost 7 bases, and 11 bases lay between the germline ends. Germline loops: CDR1 SEHNR, CDR2 FQNEAQ (reference sequence). The CDR3 has 14 amino acids. Sequencing input: blood. The TCR comes from a man in his thirties or forties in good health. The rearrangement links TRBV7-9 to TRBJ2-1, with D possibly being TRBD1 (5 bases). The CDR3 is CASSLVAGLNEQFF. CDR3 sequence (DNA): TGTGCCAGCAGCTTAGTGGCAGGGTTGAATGAGCAGTTCTTC.